These 25 T cell receptor beta chains originate from one sample sequenced in a study of T cells in Graves' hyperthyroidism and ophthalmopathy. RNA transcripts provided the source from which TCR beta CDR3 regions were amplified. The HTBI primer set drove a first-round RT-PCR of the TCR CDR3. TCRdb reanalysed the multiplex PCR reads using MiXCR and keeps one entry per CDR3 protein. The repertoire consists of approximately 590,000 distinct CDR3 sequences, with about 43% occurring once and the leading ten covering just under 8.5%. The sequencing sample was made of peripheral blood or thyroid tissue (not recorded which). These receptors were taken from a woman under 30 with Graves' hyperthyroidism.

J is TRBJ1-1 and V is TRBV28, with TRBD1 matching 9 bases. V gave up 7 bases and J gave up 6 bases; unmatched junction bases: 15. Germline V CDR1 and CDR2: MDHEN, SYDVKM. The length of the CDR3 is 16 residues. This CDR3 reads CASTTGQGPPYAEAFF. CDR3 bases: TGTGCCAGCACCACGGGACAGGGCCCTCCTTATGCTGAAGCTTTCTTT.

The genes are TRBV20-1 and TRBJ1-4, with no clear D. Trimming stripped 4 bases from V and 4 bases from J, with 13 bases between. CDR1 DFQATT and CDR2 SNEGSKA come from the germline V gene (reference sequence). This CDR3 comprises 14 residues. The CDR3 reads CSATGQEDNEKLFF. The CDR3 DNA is TGCAGTGCTACCGGGCAGGAGGATAATGAAAAACTGTTTTTT.

As to this clonotype: One end of the junction does not line up with germline, which may come from a read error. The V and J genes are TRBV25-1 and TRBJ1-6; 7 bases match TRBD1. The V gene's germline CDR1 is MGHDK and CDR2 SYGVNS. The CDR3 totals 17 residues. The CDR3 nucleotides are TGTGCCATCAGTGAGTCGACGTGGACAGGCTCTGATTCACCCCTCCACTTT. Protein sequence: CAISESTWTGSDSPLHF.

The chain couples TRBV29-1 to TRBJ1-1, with D hard to call. V lost 5 bases and J lost 5, with 15 bases in between. The CDR3 length is 13 residues. Germline CDR1 is SQVTM and CDR2 is ANQGSEA. CDR3 DNA: TGCAGCGTTTGGAGTGGGAGAGGTACTGAAGCTTTCTTT. Translating gives CSVWSGRGTEAFF.

The V call is TRBV6-1, the J call TRBJ2-7; D is uncertain. The CDR3 length is 12 residues. The V end was cut by 11 bases, the J end by 2 bases, with 13 bases between. The germline CDR1 and CDR2 sequences are MNHNS and SASEGT. Written as DNA, the CDR3 is TGTGCCCCTCCGGCCGCCACCTACGAGCAGTACTTC. Translating it yields CAPPAATYEQYF.

V gene TRBV5-1 combines with J gene TRBJ2-6; 11 nucleotides align to TRBD2. V was clipped by 4 bases and J by 0 bases; unmatched bases: 12. There are 20 residues in the CDR3. The germline gives CDR1 SGHRS, CDR2 YFSETQ. The chain's CDR3 is CASSAPGLAESPSGANVLTF. CDR3 sequence (DNA): TGCGCCAGCAGCGCTCCGGGACTAGCGGAGTCCCCCTCTGGGGCCAACGTCCTGACTTTC.

This clonotype was observed many times. The gene calls are TRBV10-3 and TRBJ1-2, with a weak D call TRBD1 (5 bases). This CDR3 is built from 17 residues. CDR1 is ENHRY and CDR2 is SYGVKD in the germline V gene. The ends were cut back, 0 bases at V and 4 bases at J, with 18 bases in the middle. CDR3 in amino acids: CAISESAGGTGGYGYTF. The CDR3 DNA sequence: TGTGCCATCAGTGAGTCCGCAGGAGGGACTGGTGGCTATGGCTACACCTTC.

This clonotype was recorded many times. The J gene is TRBJ2-6, the V gene TRBV24-1; no definite D call. Looked up from germline, CDR1 is KGHDR and CDR2 is SFDVKD. The CDR3 length is 14 residues. Trimming removed 5 bases at V and 1 base at J, with 5 bases between. The CDR3 DNA sequence: TGTGCCACCAGTGCTAGTTCTGGGGCCAACGTCCTGACTTTC. Protein product: CATSASSGANVLTF.

Remarks on this clonotype: Given a much more abundant clone one base away, this may be a read error. This sequence joins TRBV29-1 and TRBJ1-2; D is undetermined. The CDR3 totals 12 residues. Germline assignment: CDR1 SQVTM and CDR2 ANQGSEA. CDR3 in amino acids: CSATSTNNGYTF. As DNA, the CDR3 is TGCAGCGCCACCAGCACTAACAATGGCTACACCTTC. Complete variable domain (other parts from reference TRBV29-1 and TRBJ1-2): SAVISQKPSRDICQRGTSLTIQCQVDSQVTMMFWYRQQPGQSLTLIATANQGSEATYESGFVIDKFPISRPNLTFSTLTVSNMSPEDSSIYLCSATSTNNGYTFGSGTRLTVV.

This clonotype was counted a single time. The rearrangement uses TRBV6-5 and TRBJ2-7; unclear D gene. Germline-derived CDR1 and CDR2 are MNHEY and SVGAGI. V was pared by 4 bases and J by 1 base, with 11 bases between. The length of the CDR3 is 14 residues. The chain's CDR3 is CASSLSSLSYEQYF. CDR3 DNA sequence: TGTGCCAGCAGTTTATCCAGTCTGTCCTACGAGCAGTACTTC.

As regards this clonotype: The junction departs from germline at one end; a sequencing error may be responsible. J is TRBJ1-2 and V is TRBV24-1; perhaps TRBD1 as D (5 bases). From germline, CDR1 is KGHDR and CDR2 SFDVKD. The CDR3 length is 14 residues. The CDR3 DNA is TGCGCCATCAGTGATCAGGGATTTGGCTATGGCTACACCTTC. It translates to CAISDQGFGYGYTF.

This clonotype was seen more than once but under ten times. The rearrangement uses TRBV20-1 and TRBJ2-7; D perhaps matches TRBD2 (6 bases). The CDR3 sequence is 13 residues long. CDR1 DFQATT and CDR2 SNEGSKA come from the germline V gene (reference sequence). V lost 2 bases and J 5 bases, leaving 13 bases between the germline ends. The CDR3 spells CSARYGGRDEQYF. CDR3 nucleotide sequence: TGCAGTGCTAGATACGGGGGAAGAGACGAGCAGTACTTC.

In this sample, this clonotype turned up a few times. The chain employs TRBV9 and TRBJ1-1; the D gene is possibly TRBD1 (6 bases). CDR3 length equals 15 residues. Trimming took 2 bases from V and 5 from J, leaving 16 bases between them. Germline V gene lookup returns CDR1 SGDLS and CDR2 YYNGEE. The CDR3 nucleotides read TGTGCCAGCAGCGTCTCCCCGGGGGCGCAGACTGAAGCTTTCTTT. Residues: CASSVSPGAQTEAFF.

The chain carries TRBV15 and TRBJ2-7; TRBD1 matches 9 bases. This CDR3 contains 14 residues. J gave up 8 bases and V 3 bases, and 8 bases lay outside the gene matches. Germline loops: CDR1 LNHNV, CDR2 YYDKDF (reference sequence). The CDR3: CATSSYGTGLQQYF. CDR3 nucleotide sequence: TGTGCCACCAGCAGTTACGGGACAGGGCTACAGCAGTACTTC.

J is TRBJ1-5 and V is TRBV6-5; TRBD1 agrees at 9 bases. The trim removed 10 bases at V and 7 bases at J, leaving 11 bases unmatched. In germline, CDR1 is MNHEY, CDR2 SVGAGI. The CDR3 contains 14 residues. The CDR3 loop reads CATIKGQGGQPQHF. The CDR3 DNA is TGTGCCACCATTAAGGGACAGGGAGGACAGCCCCAGCATTTT.

This clonotype was counted only a few times. The chain recombines TRBV7-2 with TRBJ2-1; the D is unclear. Germline-derived CDR1 and CDR2 are SGHTA and FQGNSA. The CDR3 runs 12 residues. The ends were cut back, 2 bases at V and 6 bases at J, with 5 bases in the middle. CDR3 loop: CASSLRVNEQFF. Written as DNA, the CDR3 is TGTGCCAGCAGCTTAAGGGTCAATGAGCAGTTCTTC.

The CDR3 sequence is CASGKDRGDEKLFF. The DNA of the CDR3 is TGTGCCAGCGGGAAAGACCGAGGTGATGAAAAACTGTTTTTT. V is TRBV12-3 or TRBV12-4 and J is TRBJ1-4; D is unresolved. Trimming took off 8 bases at V and 6 bases at J, with 16 bases between the two ends. The CDR3 loop spans 14 amino acids.

The genes are TRBV20-1 and TRBJ1-5; D not certain. The J call may be in error: the DNA end matches TRBJ2-3 better. The CDR3 is 14 residues long. CDR1 DFQATT and CDR2 SNEGSKA come from the germline V gene (reference sequence). CDR3 sequence: CSAPGPRGTDTQYF. The CDR3 DNA follows: TGCAGTGCTCCCGGGCCCCGGGGCACAGATACGCAGTATTTT.

This clonotype appeared many times. The CDR3 sequence is CSARDGDRGSPLHF. DNA of the CDR3: TGCAGTGCTAGAGATGGGGACAGGGGATCACCCCTCCACTTT. The V call is TRBV20-1, the J call TRBJ1-6, with TRBD1 identical over 10 bases. CDR3 size: 14 residues. Trimming cost V 0 bases and J 10 bases; bases outside gene matches: 3. The germline V gene has CDR1 DFQATT and CDR2 SNEGSKA (reference sequence).

There are a few counts of this clonotype. One end of the junction fails to match germline, which may point to a read error. The genes are TRBV2 and TRBJ1-5; TRBD1 is a possible D gene (5 bases). Germline loops: CDR1 SNHLY, CDR2 FYNNEI. CDR3 length: 15 amino acids. The CDR3 DNA follows: TGTGCCAGCAATGAACAGGCCCCTGGGGGTCAGCCCCAGCATTTT. Amino acid sequence: CASNEQAPGGQPQHF.

This clonotype appeared a single time. This chain uses TRBV24-1 with TRBJ2-5, with 7 bases lining up with TRBD1. The trim removed 9 bases at V and 2 bases at J, leaving 11 bases unmatched. This CDR3 is built from 15 residues. Germline loops: CDR1 KGHDR, CDR2 SFDVKD. The CDR3 sequence: CATADLTGDQETQYF. Written as DNA, the CDR3 is TGTGCCACCGCGGACCTAACAGGGGATCAAGAGACCCAGTACTTC.

This clonotype was seen only a few times. J is TRBJ1-2 and V is TRBV19; 10 bases map to TRBD1. The CDR3 covers 15 residues. V lost 11 bases and J lost 4; bases outside the gene matches: 13. Germline V gene data show CDR1 as LNHDA and CDR2 as SQIVND (reference sequence). CDR3 amino acids: CAPEGDRGPSYGYTF. The CDR3 nucleotides are TGTGCCCCCGAGGGCGACAGGGGGCCATCCTATGGCTACACCTTC.

This clonotype was seen more than once but under ten times. The gene calls are TRBV6-6 and TRBJ2-5, with D maybe TRBD1 (5 bases). The germline gives CDR1 MNHNY, CDR2 SVGAGI (reference sequence). This CDR3 contains 15 residues. Trimming took off 4 bases at V and 5 bases at J, with 17 bases between the two ends. CDR3 region: CASSSAGRHWETQYF. CDR3 nucleotide sequence: TGTGCCAGCAGTTCTGCAGGGCGTCACTGGGAGACCCAGTACTTC.

About this clonotype itself: Since a much larger clone is just one base distant, this may be a read error. This rearrangement joins TRBV15 to TRBJ1-3; 7 bases are a match to TRBD1. The CDR3 runs to 15 residues. Germline V gene sequence: CDR1 LNHNV, CDR2 YYDKDF (reference sequence). The CDR3 sequence: CAASRDRNSGNTIYF. The DNA of the CDR3 is TGTGCCGCCAGCAGGGACAGAAACTCTGGAAACACCATATATTTT.

V and J are TRBV7-9 and TRBJ2-7; TRBD1 aligns across 10 bases. J gave up 0 bases and V 1 base, and 6 bases lay outside the gene matches. The CDR3 spans 17 residues. Germline loops: CDR1 SEHNR, CDR2 FQNEAQ (reference sequence). The chain's CDR3 is CASSLVMGQGSSYEQYF. CDR3 coding DNA: TGTGCCAGCAGCTTAGTCATGGGACAGGGGAGCTCCTACGAGCAGTACTTC.